This passage covers 6 T cell receptor beta chains from one sample sequenced in a study of shared clonotypes between healthy human individuals. Here immunoSEQ multiplex PCR was the method, and the copy in TCRdb shows in-frame clones only, minus some. This table has around 2.1 million clones, almost 96% appearing once. Sequenced material: naive CD4+ T cells sorted from blood. Subset given: CD45RA+ positively selected. These receptors were taken from a man in his late teens or twenties in good health.

This rearrangement joins TRBV5-1 to TRBJ1-2; a possible D gene is TRBD1 (5 bases). Trimming took 4 bases from V and 3 from J, leaving 13 bases between them. CDR3 length: 14 amino acids. The germline V gene encodes CDR1 SGHRS and CDR2 YFSETQ. DNA of the CDR3: TGCGCCAGCAGCGCGGGAGGGACTTACTATGGCTACACCTTC. Translation gives CASSAGGTYYGYTF.

The V and J genes are TRBV7-9 and TRBJ1-5; D is uncertain. The CDR3 loop spans 12 amino acids. Germline V lookup: CDR1 SEHNR, CDR2 FQNEAQ (reference sequence). The ends were cut back, 3 bases at V and 4 bases at J, with 4 bases in the middle. DNA for the CDR3: TGTGCCAGCAGCTTCCCTAATCAGCCCCAGCATTTT. Translating gives CASSFPNQPQHF.

V usage is TRBV2 and J usage is TRBJ1-2; 10 bases match TRBD1. Looked up from germline, CDR1 is SNHLY and CDR2 is FYNNEI. With 3 bases clipped from V and 4 bases from J, the junction kept 2 bases outside the gene matches. The CDR3 loop spans 14 amino acids. CDR3 protein: CASSDRDRGYGYTF. For the CDR3, the DNA is TGTGCCAGCAGTGACCGGGACAGGGGCTATGGCTACACCTTC.

Only one count was recorded for this clone. The genes are TRBV11-2 and TRBJ1-1; tentatively, D is TRBD1 (5 bases). The CDR3 is 14 residues long. CDR1 and CDR2 (germline): SGHAT, FQNNGV. Deletions cut 1 base from V and 4 bases from J, with 10 bases between. The DNA of the CDR3 is TGTGCCAGCAGCTTAGCCGGAGGGGTCACTGAAGCTTTCTTT. This gives the protein CASSLAGGVTEAFF.

V usage is TRBV10-3 and J usage is TRBJ2-3; D ambiguous. Germline V gene sequence: CDR1 ENHRY, CDR2 SYGVKD. Trimming stripped 0 bases from V and 8 bases from J, with 9 bases between. The CDR3 is 13 residues long. The CDR3 DNA sequence: TGTGCCATCAGTGAGTCGAACGGAGCTACGCAGTATTTT. This codes for CAISESNGATQYF.

This chain connects TRBV7-9 to TRBJ2-5; 9 bases align to TRBD1. CDR1 and CDR2 (germline): SEHNR, FQNEAQ (reference sequence). J was trimmed by 5 bases and V by 5 bases; bases with no gene match: 9. CDR3 length: 15 residues. Written as DNA, the CDR3 is TGTGCCAGCAGCGCTGACAGGGGGAAGAGGGAGACCCAGTACTTC. Residues: CASSADRGKRETQYF.